This T cell receptor (beta chain) is from a study of blood T cell repertoires in COVID-19. Study-wide background: COVID-19 samples from acute and convalescent phases originated in the United States, Italy and Spain. Sample material is recorded as cDNA or gDNA derived from T cells, B-cell-depleted T cells, or PBMCs.

In the source study's methods: The authors estimated nucleated cell counts from reference gene primer amplification. Profiling relied on immunoSEQ multiplex PCR, and the TCRdb table lists in-frame clones only, not all of them. That table supplies the V and J calls and clone size; D and trimming were determined from the DNA. Of over 150,000 clones listed, around 80% are singletons. Seattle patients were enrolled while actively infected and followed longitudinally. This CDR3 contains 16 residues. V lost 3 bases to trimming and J lost 6 bases; unmatched junction nucleotides: 10. The germline V gene has CDR1 SGHNT and CDR2 YYREEE (reference sequence).

The sequencing input was peripheral blood. The clonotype was recovered from a woman between 35 and 50 years old with COVID-19, enrolled during active disease. The chain uses TRBV5-4 and TRBJ1-4; 8 nucleotides agree with TRBD1. CDR3 nucleotides: TGTGCCAGCAGCTCTGGCTGGACAGGGAGGGATGAAAAACTGTTTTTT. Encoded protein: CASSSGWTGRDEKLFF.